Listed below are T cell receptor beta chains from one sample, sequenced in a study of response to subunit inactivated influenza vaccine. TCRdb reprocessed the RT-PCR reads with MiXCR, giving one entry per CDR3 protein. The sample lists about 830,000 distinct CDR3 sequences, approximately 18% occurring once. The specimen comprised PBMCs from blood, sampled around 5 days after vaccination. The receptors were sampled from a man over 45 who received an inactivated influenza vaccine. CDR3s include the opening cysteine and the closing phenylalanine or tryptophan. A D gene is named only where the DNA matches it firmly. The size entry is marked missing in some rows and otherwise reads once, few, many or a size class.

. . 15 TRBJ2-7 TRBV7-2 CASSAQGRGRYEQYF TGTGCCAGCAGCGCACAGGGAAGGGGCCGATACGAGCAGTACTTC
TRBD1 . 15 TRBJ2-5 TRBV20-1 CSARDATGGLETQYF TGCAGTGCTAGAGACGCGACAGGGGGTCTAGAGACCCAGTACTTC
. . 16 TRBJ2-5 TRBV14 CASNQKLRPHQETQYF TGTGCCAGCAACCAGAAGTTGCGGCCCCACCAAGAGACCCAGTACTTC
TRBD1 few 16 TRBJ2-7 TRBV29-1 CSVVPTDSGTGNEQYF TGCAGCGTTGTGCCTACCGATTCCGGGACAGGGAACGAGCAGTACTTC
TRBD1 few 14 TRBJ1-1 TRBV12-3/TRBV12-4 CASSRTGSHTEAFF TGTGCCAGCAGCCGGACAGGGTCGCACACTGAAGCTTTCTTT
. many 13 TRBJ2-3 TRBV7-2 CASSATGSDTQYF TGTGCCAGCAGCGCCACTGGATCAGATACGCAGTATTTT
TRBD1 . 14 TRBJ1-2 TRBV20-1 CSARQGAHSRGYTF TGCAGTGCAAGACAGGGGGCACATTCGAGGGGCTACACCTTC
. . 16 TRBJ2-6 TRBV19 CASSNQQRSGANVLTF TGTGCCAGTAGTAACCAACAACGCTCTGGGGCCAACGTCCTGACTTTC
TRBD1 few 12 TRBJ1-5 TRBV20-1 CSARVGGQPQHF TGCAGTGCTAGAGTAGGGGGCCAGCCCCAGCATTTT
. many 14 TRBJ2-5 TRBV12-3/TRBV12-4 CASAHYTDQETQYF TGTGCCAGCGCGCACTACACAGACCAAGAGACCCAGTACTTC
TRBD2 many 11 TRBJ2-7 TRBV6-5 CATQGLYEQYF TGTGCCACCCAGGGACTATACGAGCAGTACTTC
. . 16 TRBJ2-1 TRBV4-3 CASSSGAHSSYNEQFF TGCGCCAGCAGTTCGGGAGCCCATAGTTCCTACAATGAGCAGTTCTTC
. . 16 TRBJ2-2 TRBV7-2 CASSLWATLGIGELFF TGTGCCAGCAGCTTATGGGCCACACTAGGGATCGGGGAGCTGTTTTTT
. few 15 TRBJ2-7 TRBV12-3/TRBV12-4 CASSSRGGSSYEQYF TGTGCCAGCAGTTCCAGGGGTGGTAGCTCCTACGAGCAGTACTTC
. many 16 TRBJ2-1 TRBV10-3 CAISGAIGTSYNEQFF TGTGCCATCAGTGGGGCGATTGGGACCTCCTACAATGAGCAGTTCTTC
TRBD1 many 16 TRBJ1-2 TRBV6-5 CASSYEWAGGLFGYTF TGTGCCAGCAGTTACGAGTGGGCAGGGGGCTTATTCGGCTACACCTTC
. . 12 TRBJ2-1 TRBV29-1 CSVGGSYNEQFF TGCAGCGTTGGCGGCTCCTACAATGAGCAGTTCTTC
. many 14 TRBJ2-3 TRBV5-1 CASSPGRVLDTQYF TGCGCCAGCAGCCCTGGCAGGGTCCTTGATACGCAGTATTTT
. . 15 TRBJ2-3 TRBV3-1 CASSHMTDSTDTQYF TGTGCCAGCAGCCATATGACGGATAGCACAGATACGCAGTATTTT
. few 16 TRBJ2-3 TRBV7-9 CASSFHRGGSTDTQYF TGTGCCAGCAGCTTCCACCGAGGGGGTAGCACAGATACGCAGTATTTT
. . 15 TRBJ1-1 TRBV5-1 CASSLVGDMNTEAFF TGCGCCAGCAGCTTGGTCGGGGATATGAACACTGAAGCTTTCTTT
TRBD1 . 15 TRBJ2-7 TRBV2 CASSRPGQVTYEQYF TGTGCCAGCAGTCGACCGGGACAGGTGACCTACGAGCAGTACTTC
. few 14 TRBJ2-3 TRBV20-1 CSARRGTDADTQYF TGCAGTGCCAGACGAGGGACCGATGCAGATACGCAGTATTTT
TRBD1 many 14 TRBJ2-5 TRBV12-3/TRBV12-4 CASRPGQGSETQYF TGTGCCAGCAGACCGGGACAGGGGTCGGAGACCCAGTACTTC
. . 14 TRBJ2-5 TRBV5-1 CASSPLSMEETQYF TGCGCCAGCAGCCCTTTATCGATGGAGGAGACCCAGTACTTC
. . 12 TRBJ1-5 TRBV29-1 CSVGGPNQPQHF TGCAGCGTAGGGGGTCCAAATCAGCCCCAGCATTTT
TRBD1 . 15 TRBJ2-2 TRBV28 CASKTDRDRNGELFF TGTGCCAGCAAGACAGACAGGGACAGAAACGGGGAGCTGTTTTTT
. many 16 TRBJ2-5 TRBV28 CASSLEGGGFQETQYF TGTGCCAGCAGTTTAGAGGGAGGAGGCTTCCAAGAGACCCAGTACTTC
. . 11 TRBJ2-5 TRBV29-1 CSVEILETQYF TGCAGCGTTGAGATACTAGAGACCCAGTACTTC
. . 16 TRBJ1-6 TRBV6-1 CASSPFRGSHNSPLHF TGTGCCAGCAGTCCGTTTCGAGGGAGTCATAATTCACCCCTCCACTTT